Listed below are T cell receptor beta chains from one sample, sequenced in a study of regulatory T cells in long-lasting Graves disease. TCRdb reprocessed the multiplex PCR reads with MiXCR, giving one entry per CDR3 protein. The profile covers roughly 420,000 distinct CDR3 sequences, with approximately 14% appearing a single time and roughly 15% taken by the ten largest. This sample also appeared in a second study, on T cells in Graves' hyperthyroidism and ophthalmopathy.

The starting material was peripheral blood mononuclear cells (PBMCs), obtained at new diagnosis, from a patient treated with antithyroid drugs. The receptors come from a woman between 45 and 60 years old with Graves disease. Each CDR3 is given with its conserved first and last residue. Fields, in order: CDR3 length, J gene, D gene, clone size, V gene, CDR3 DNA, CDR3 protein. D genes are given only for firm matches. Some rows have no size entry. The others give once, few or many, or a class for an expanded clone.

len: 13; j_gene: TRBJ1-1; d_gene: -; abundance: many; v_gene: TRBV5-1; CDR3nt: TGCGCCAGCAGCTTGCAGGGGTCGCGTGAAGCTTTCTTT; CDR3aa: CASSLQGSREAFF
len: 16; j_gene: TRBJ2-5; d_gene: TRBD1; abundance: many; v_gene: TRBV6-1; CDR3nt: TGTGCCAGCGGCCCCGGTAGGACAGGGGGCTGGGAGACCCAGTACTTC; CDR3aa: CASGPGRTGGWETQYF
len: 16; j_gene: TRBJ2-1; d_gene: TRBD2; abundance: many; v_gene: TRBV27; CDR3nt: TGTGCCAGCAGTTTTGGCGGGAGTCCCTTAGGGAATGAGCAGTTCTTC; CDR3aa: CASSFGGSPLGNEQFF
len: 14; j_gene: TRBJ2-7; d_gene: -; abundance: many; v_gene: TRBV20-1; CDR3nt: TGCAGTGCTAGAGACTGGGCCACAACCTACGAGCAGTACTTC; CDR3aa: CSARDWATTYEQYF
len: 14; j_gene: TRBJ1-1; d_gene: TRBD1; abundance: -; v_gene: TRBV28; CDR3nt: TGTGCCCATACGACAGGGGCCGAGAACACTGAAGCTTTCTTT; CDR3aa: CAHTTGAENTEAFF
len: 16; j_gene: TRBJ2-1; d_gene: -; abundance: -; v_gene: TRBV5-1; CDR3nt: TGCGCCAGCAGCTTGGCAGGGGACAACTCCTACAATGAGCAGTTCTTC; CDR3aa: CASSLAGDNSYNEQFF
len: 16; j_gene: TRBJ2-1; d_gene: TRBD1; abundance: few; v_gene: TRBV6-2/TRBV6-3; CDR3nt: TGTGCCAGCAGTGAAGCTGGACAGGGGGCCTACAATGAGCAGTTCTTC; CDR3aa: CASSEAGQGAYNEQFF
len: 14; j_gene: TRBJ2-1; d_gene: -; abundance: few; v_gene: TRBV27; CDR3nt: TGTGCCAGCAGTTTACGGGGTAGCGCCAATGAGCAGTTCTTC; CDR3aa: CASSLRGSANEQFF
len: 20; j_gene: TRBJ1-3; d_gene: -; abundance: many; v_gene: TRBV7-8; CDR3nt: TGTGCCAGCAGCTTAGGACCCCTAACGAGTTTGTTTAGCTCTGGAAACACCATATATTTT; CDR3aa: CASSLGPLTSLFSSGNTIYF
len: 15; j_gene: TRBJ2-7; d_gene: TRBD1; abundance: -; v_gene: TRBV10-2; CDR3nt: TGCGCCAGCAGTGGGGGGATGACAGGGATCTACGAGCAGTACTTC; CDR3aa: CASSGGMTGIYEQYF
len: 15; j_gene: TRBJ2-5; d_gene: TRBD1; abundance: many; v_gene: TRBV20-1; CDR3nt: TGCAGTGCTAGGAGGGCCGGGACAGGGGAAGAGACCCAGTACTTC; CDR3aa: CSARRAGTGEETQYF
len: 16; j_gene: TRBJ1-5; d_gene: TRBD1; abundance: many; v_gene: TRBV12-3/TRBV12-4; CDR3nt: TGTGCCAGCAGCCATGGGACAGGGGATCTAATCCAGCCCCAGCATTTT; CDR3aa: CASSHGTGDLIQPQHF
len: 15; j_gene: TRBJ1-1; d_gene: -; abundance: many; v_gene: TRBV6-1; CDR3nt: TGTGCCAGCATTACGTCTCGGTCGGCGAACACTGAAGCTTTCTTT; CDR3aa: CASITSRSANTEAFF
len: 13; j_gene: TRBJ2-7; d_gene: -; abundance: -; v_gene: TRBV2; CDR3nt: TGTGCCAGCAGGACGCTACAGGGCTACGAGCAGTACTTC; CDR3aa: CASRTLQGYEQYF
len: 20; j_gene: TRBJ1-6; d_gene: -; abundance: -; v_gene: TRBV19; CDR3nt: TGTGCCAGCCCAAAATTCCCGGGGGACGCCACCTCTTTTTATAATTCACCCCTCCACTTT; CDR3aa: CASPKFPGDATSFYNSPLHF
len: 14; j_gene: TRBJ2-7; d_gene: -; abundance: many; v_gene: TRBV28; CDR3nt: TGTGCCAGCAGACCCCCCCCTGGGACCTACGAGCAGTACTTC; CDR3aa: CASRPPPGTYEQYF
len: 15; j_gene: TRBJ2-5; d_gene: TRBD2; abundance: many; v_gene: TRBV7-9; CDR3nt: TGTGCCAGCAGCTCCCCAGCGGGAGTTGCTGAGACCCAGTACTTC; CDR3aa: CASSSPAGVAETQYF
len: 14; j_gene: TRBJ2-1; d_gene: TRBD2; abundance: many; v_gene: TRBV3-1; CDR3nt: TGTGCCAGCAGCCAGGGAGCGGGAGTGGATGAGCAGTTCTTC; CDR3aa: CASSQGAGVDEQFF
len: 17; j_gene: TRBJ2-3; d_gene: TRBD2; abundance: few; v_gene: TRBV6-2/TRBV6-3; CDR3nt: TGTGCCAGCAGTGACAGACTAGCGGGGCTAGGCACAGATACGCAGTATTTT; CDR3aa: CASSDRLAGLGTDTQYF
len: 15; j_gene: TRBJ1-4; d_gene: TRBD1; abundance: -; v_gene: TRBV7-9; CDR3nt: TGTGCCAGCAGCTTACAGGGGGTCAAAGGGGAAAAACTGTTTTTT; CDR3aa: CASSLQGVKGEKLFF
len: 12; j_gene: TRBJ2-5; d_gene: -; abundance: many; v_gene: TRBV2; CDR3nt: TGTGCCACGAACAGGGACGGGGAGACCCAGTACTTC; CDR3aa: CATNRDGETQYF
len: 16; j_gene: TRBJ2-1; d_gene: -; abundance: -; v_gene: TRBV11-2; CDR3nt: TGTGCCAGCAGGAGGGTGGGCTCCAGCTCCTACAATGAGCAGTTCTTC; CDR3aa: CASRRVGSSSYNEQFF
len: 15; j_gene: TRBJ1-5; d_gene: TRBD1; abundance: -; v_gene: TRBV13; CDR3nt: TGTGCCAGCAGCTTCGGACAGGGGGAGGGTCAGCCCCAGCATTTT; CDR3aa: CASSFGQGEGQPQHF
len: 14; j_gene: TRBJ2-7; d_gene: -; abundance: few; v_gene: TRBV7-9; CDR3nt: TGTGCCAGCAGCTTCAACTCTGGGTTGTACGAGCAGTACTTC; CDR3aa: CASSFNSGLYEQYF
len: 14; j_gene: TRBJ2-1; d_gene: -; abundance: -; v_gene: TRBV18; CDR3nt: TGTGCCAGCTCACCGATTCAGGGAAGGGATGAGCAGTTCTTC; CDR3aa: CASSPIQGRDEQFF